A few counts support the clone carrying this TCR beta chain. Its antigen remains unidentified. This sample is part of a study of T cell responses to AZD1222 COVID-19 vaccine. The table came from immunoSEQ multiplex PCR; TCRdb's copy has only in-frame clones and leaves some out. Of 100,000 to 150,000 clones listed, about nine tenths are singletons. The length of the CDR3 is 12 residues. V was pared by 4 bases and J by 7 bases, with 0 bases of the junction left unmatched. The V gene's germline CDR1 is SGHDT and CDR2 YYEEEE. Broader study findings: Clonal diversity was possibly underestimated, and white British individuals and females predominated among donors. In the spike-specific TCR repertoire, nearly half reportedly target unmutated variant regions.

This TCR came from an adult in good health. The V gene is TRBV5-6, the J gene TRBJ1-4; 8 bases agree with TRBD1. The sequencing here drew on peripheral blood, taken on day 0 of AZD1222 vaccination. CDR3 coding DNA: TGTGCCAGCAGCGGGACAGGTGAAAAACTGTTTTTT. This sequence encodes CASSGTGEKLFF.